This T cell receptor beta chain was identified in a study of T-cell memory formation after mild COVID-19. Study details: The two donors had largely donor-specific TCR clusters.

From the 5' RACE reads, TCRdb called clonotypes with MiXCR, one entry per CDR3 protein. The repertoire consists of over 150,000 distinct CDR3 sequences, with 10% to 15% occurring once and the leading ten covering approximately 3.4%. This clonotype was recorded a few times. V was clipped by 2 bases and J by 0 bases, with 7 bases between them. CDR1 is SGHNT and CDR2 is YENEEA in the germline V gene. CDR3 length: 14 amino acids. This sequence was found in a man younger than 35 who had mild COVID-19 (a few samples of this study predate the infection). Cell type and time point are not known. The specimen sequenced was PBMCs or a T cell subset sorted from them (not recorded which). This chain uses TRBV11-3 with TRBJ2-5; a weak D match, TRBD1 (6 bases). CDR3 amino acids: CASSLQGHQETQYF. CDR3 coding DNA: TGTGCCAGCAGCTTACAGGGGCACCAAGAGACCCAGTACTTC.